This T cell receptor beta chain emerged from a study of T cells in Graves' hyperthyroidism and ophthalmopathy. V dropped 4 bases and J dropped 0; count of bases not matched to a gene: 5. The CDR3 is 16 residues long. Germline assignment: CDR1 MGHRA and CDR2 YSYEKL. There were TCR beta CDR3 regions amplified from RNA transcripts. An initial round of RT-PCR targeting the TCR CDR3 relied on the HTBI primer set. TCRdb reprocessed the multiplex PCR reads via MiXCR and lists one record per CDR3 protein. The profile shows about 720,000 distinct CDR3 sequences, about 17% of them singletons. This clonotype was detected only a few times. Antigen: not known. Study observations and caveats: From stable hyperthyroidism, ophthalmopathy was set apart by a 13 V-J model.

The chain couples TRBV4-1 to TRBJ2-3, with TRBD1 matching over 9 bases. The sample was blood. This receptor was obtained from a man between 18 and 35 years old with Graves' hyperthyroidism. The CDR3 nucleotides read TGCGCCAGCAGCCTCGGACAGGGGTGGAGCACAGATACGCAGTATTTT. Its protein is CASSLGQGWSTDTQYF.